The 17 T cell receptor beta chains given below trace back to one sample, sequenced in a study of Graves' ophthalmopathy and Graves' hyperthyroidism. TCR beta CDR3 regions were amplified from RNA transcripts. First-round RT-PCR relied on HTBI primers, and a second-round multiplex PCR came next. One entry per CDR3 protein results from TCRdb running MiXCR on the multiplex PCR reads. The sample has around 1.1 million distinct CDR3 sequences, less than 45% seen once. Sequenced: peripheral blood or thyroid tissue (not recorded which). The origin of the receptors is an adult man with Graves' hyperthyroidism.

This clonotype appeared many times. CDR3 in amino acids: CSARVRNQPQHF. CDR3 DNA: TGCAGTGCTAGAGTGCGCAATCAGCCCCAGCATTTT. The chain couples TRBV20-1 to TRBJ1-5; D uncertain. CDR1 and CDR2 from the germline V gene are DFQATT and SNEGSKA (reference sequence). V shed 1 base and J shed 2 bases, with 3 bases lying between them. This CDR3 is 12 amino acids long.

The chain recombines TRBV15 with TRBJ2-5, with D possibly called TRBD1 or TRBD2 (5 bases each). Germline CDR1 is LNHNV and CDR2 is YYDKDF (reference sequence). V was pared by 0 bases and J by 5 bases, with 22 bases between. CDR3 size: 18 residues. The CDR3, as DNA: TGTGCCACCAGCAGAGATCCGCGAGGAATGGGGACCGGGGAGACCCAGTACTTC. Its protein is CATSRDPRGMGTGETQYF.

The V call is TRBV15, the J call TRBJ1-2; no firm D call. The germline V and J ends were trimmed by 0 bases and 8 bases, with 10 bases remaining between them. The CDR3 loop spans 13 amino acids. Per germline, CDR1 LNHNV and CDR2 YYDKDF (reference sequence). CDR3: CATSRDGLRGYTF. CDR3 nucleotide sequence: TGTGCCACCAGCAGAGATGGGTTGCGAGGCTACACCTTC. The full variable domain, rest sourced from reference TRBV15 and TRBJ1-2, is DAMVIQNPRYQVTQFGKPVTLSCSQTLNHNVMYWYQQKSSQAPKLLFHYYDKDFNNEADTPDNFQSRRPNTSFCFLDIRSPGLGDTAMYLCATSRDGLRGYTFGSGTRLTVV.

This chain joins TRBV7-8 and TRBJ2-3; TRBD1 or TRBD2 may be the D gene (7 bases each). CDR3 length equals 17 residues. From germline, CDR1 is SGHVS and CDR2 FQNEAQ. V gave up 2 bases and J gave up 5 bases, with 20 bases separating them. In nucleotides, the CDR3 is TGTGCCAGCAGCTTAAGCGGGACAGAGGACTACCTAGATACGCAGTATTTT. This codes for CASSLSGTEDYLDTQYF.

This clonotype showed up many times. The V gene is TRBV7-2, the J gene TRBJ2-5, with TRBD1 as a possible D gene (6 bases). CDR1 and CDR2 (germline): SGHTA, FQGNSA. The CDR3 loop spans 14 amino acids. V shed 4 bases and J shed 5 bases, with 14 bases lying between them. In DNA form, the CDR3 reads TGTGCCAGCAGCTCACCCGTTGGGGGCGAGACCCAGTACTTC. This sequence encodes CASSSPVGGETQYF.

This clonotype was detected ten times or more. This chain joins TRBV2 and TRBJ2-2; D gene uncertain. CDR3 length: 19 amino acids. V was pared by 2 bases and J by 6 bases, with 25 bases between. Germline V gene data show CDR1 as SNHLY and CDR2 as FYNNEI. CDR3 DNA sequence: TGTGCCAGCAGTGAACCAGTTTCCGGCCGTGAATCTTTCCCCGGGGAGCTGTTTTTT. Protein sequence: CASSEPVSGRESFPGELFF.

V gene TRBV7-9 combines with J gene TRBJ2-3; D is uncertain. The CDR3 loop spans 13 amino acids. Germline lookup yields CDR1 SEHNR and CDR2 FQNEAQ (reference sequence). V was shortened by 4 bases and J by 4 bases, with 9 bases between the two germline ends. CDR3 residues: CASSYGTPDTQYF. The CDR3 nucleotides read TGTGCCAGCAGCTATGGTACCCCAGATACGCAGTATTTT.

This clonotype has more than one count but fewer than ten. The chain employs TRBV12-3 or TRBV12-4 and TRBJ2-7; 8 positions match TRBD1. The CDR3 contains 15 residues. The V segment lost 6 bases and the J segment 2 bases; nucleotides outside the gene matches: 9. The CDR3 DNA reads TGTGCCAGCAGCCTCACGGGACAGGTCCCCTACGAGCAGTACTTC. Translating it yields CASSLTGQVPYEQYF.

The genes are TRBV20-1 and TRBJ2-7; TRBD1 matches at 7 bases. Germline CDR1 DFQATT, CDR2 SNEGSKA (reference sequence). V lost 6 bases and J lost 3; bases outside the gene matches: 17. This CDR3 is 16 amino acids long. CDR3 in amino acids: CSAETGKGTAFYEQYF. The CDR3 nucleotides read TGCAGTGCCGAAACAGGTAAGGGGACAGCGTTCTACGAGCAGTACTTC.

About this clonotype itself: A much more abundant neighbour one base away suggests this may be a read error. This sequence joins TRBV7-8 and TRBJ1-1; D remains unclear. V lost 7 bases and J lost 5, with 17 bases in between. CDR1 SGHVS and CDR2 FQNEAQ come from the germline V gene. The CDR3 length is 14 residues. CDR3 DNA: TGTGCCAGCATCGGGAGTGGTGGATGGACTGAAGCTTTCTTT. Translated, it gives CASIGSGGWTEAFF.

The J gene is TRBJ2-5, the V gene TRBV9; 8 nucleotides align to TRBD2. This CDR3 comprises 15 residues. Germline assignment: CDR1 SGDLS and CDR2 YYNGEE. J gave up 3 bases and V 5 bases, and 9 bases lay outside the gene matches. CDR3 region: CASSSTGTRKETQYF. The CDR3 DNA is TGTGCCAGCAGTTCCACCGGGACTAGGAAAGAGACCCAGTACTTC. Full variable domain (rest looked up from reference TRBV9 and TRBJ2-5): DSGVTQTPKHLITATGQRVTLRCSPRSGDLSVYWYQQSLDQGLQFLIQYYNGEERAKGNILERFSAQQFPDLHSELNLSSLELGDSALYFCASSSTGTRKETQYFGPGTRLLVL.

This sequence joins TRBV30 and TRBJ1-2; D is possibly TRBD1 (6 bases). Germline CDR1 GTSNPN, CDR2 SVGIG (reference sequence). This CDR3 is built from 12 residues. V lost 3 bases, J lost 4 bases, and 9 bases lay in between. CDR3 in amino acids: CAWRGGSYGYTF. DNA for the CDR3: TGTGCCTGGAGAGGGGGTTCCTATGGCTACACCTTC.

CDR3 in DNA: TGTGCCATCACCCCGGGGGAGCTGGATGGCTACACCTTC. It translates to CAITPGELDGYTF. The J gene is TRBJ1-2, the V gene TRBV10-3; D is possibly TRBD1 (5 bases). The CDR3 runs 13 residues. CDR1 and CDR2 (germline): ENHRY, SYGVKD. V gave up 7 bases and J gave up 6 bases, with 15 bases separating them.

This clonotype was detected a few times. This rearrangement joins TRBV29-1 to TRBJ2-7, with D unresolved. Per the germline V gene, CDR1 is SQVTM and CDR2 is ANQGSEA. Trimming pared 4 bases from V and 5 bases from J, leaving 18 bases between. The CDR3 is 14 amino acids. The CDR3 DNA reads TGCAGCGTTGTAAGGCCCACAGAGCCCCACGAGCAGTACTTC. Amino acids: CSVVRPTEPHEQYF.

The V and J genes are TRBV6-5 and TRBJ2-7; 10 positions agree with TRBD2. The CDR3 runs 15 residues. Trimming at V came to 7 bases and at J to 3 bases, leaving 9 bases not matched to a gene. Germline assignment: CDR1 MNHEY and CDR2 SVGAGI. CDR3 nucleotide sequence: TGTGCCAGCACCCACTTAGCGGGAGGAGGCTACGAGCAGTACTTC. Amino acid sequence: CASTHLAGGGYEQYF.

The CDR3 loop is CASAFGTDYSNQPQHF. The CDR3 DNA reads as TGTGCCAGCGCCTTCGGGACCGATTATAGCAATCAGCCCCAGCATTTT. This sequence joins TRBV19 and TRBJ1-5; possibly TRBD1 for D (5 bases). Germline values: CDR1 LNHDA, CDR2 SQIVND (reference sequence). CDR3 size: 16 residues. V lost 9 bases and J 0 bases, leaving 18 bases between the germline ends.

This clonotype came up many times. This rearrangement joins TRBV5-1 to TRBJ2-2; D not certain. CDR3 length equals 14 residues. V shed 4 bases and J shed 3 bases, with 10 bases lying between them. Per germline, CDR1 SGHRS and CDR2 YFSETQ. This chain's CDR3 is CASSLHSYTGELFF. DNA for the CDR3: TGCGCCAGCAGCCTGCACAGCTACACCGGGGAGCTGTTTTTT.